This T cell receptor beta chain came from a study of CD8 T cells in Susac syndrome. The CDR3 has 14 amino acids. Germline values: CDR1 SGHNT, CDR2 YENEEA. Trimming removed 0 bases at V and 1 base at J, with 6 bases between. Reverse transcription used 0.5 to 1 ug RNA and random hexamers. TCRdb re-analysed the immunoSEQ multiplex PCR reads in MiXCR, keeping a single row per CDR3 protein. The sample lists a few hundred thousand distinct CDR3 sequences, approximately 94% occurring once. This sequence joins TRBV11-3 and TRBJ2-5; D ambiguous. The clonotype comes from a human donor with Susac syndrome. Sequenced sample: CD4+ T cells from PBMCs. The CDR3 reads CASSLDRTQETQYF. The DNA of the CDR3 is TGTGCCAGCAGCTTAGACAGGACCCAAGAGACCCAGTACTTC.